Given below is one TCR beta chain in context. The specificity of this receptor is unknown. No base qualities exist here, and no much larger clone lies one base off it. The entry originates in a study of brain metastases from non-small cell lung cancer (dated 2019 in TCRdb). Background on the whole study: The immune microenvironment of paired resected primary tumors and brain metastases from non-small-cell lung cancer patients was profiled.

Library creation used the immunoSEQ multiplex PCR assay. Sequencing of the T-cell receptor beta chain repertoire was carried out together with a 770-gene immune expression panel. This immuneACCESS table, as held by TCRdb, lists in-frame sequences with V and J called but not all clones. Of the missing ones, under half trace to an unresolved V gene in checked studies; the others have no known cause. This sample lists about 1,800 clones; around nine tenths were detected once. About 3% of the sample lies in the top ten. The cohort comprised 39 patients with surgically resected non-small-cell lung cancer who had both primary tumor and brain metastasis specimens. Tumor specimens were archival formalin-fixed, paraffin-embedded tissues. Study-level results and caveats: TCR repertoires were found to be largely shared between paired brain metastases and primary tumors, although sparse T-cell densities were observed in the brain metastases. Lower T-cell infiltration was exhibited by brain metastases compared with primary tumors (P < 0.001). T-cell clones were apparently expanded in 64% of brain metastases relative to the matched primary tumors.

At the junction V is shortened by 7 bases and J by 6 bases, with 17 bases in between. The CDR3 sequence holds 14 residues, the cysteine and phenylalanine included. Only CDR3 DNA is held: 42 bases, read in frame from base 1. The CDR1 and CDR2 encoded by the germline V gene (reference sequence) are MNHEY and SMNVEV. The chain was built from TRBV27 and TRBJ2-3, with TRBD2 tentatively as D gene (5 bases match). Sequencing used tissue from a brain metastasis. This specimen's cell subset or site label, interpreted: resected brain metastasis paired with primary lung tumor. The TCR originated in a donor over 35 with non-small cell lung cancer. This receptor carries the CDR3 CASINLRAGDTQYF. The DNA sequence is TGTGCCAGCATTAACCTTAGGGCGGGCGATACGCAGTATTTT.